A single sample is the source of the 27 T cell receptor beta chains below, sequenced in a study of cytomegalovirus exposure and HLA in healthy donors. Primers included in the PCR were 60 Vbeta and 13 Jbeta primers. Repertoires were generated with immunoSEQ multiplex PCR, while TCRdb's copy carries only in-frame clones and drops some. The sample lists tens of thousands of clones, around three fifths occurring once. The sequencing input was PBMCs. These receptors were taken from a young man in good health and CMV-seronegative.

This chain links TRBV5-1 with TRBJ2-2, with D uncertain. The ends were cut back, 2 bases at V and 1 base at J, with 3 bases in the middle. This CDR3 is 13 amino acids long. The germline V gene has CDR1 SGHRS and CDR2 YFSETQ. CDR3 coding DNA: TGCGCCAGCAGCTTCCAGAACACCGGGGAGCTGTTTTTT. This sequence encodes CASSFQNTGELFF.

This chain joins TRBV6-5 and TRBJ2-3; maybe TRBD2 (5 bases). CDR1 is MNHEY, CDR2 SVGAGI, per germline. The ends were cut back, 2 bases at V and 4 bases at J, with 7 bases in the middle. This CDR3 has 13 amino acids. This chain's CDR3 is CASSYREADTQYF. DNA of the CDR3: TGTGCCAGCAGTTACCGGGAAGCAGATACGCAGTATTTT.

CDR3 protein: CASSSVYRETGELFF. The CDR3 bases are TGTGCCAGCAGCTCTGTCTACCGAGAGACCGGGGAGCTGTTTTTT. This rearrangement joins TRBV11-1 to TRBJ2-2, with D uncertain. Looked up from germline, CDR1 is SGHAT and CDR2 is FQDESV (reference sequence). CDR3 length: 15 residues. V was trimmed by 4 bases and J by 5 bases, leaving 14 bases between them.

This clone occurred a few times. V gene TRBV11-2 combines with J gene TRBJ2-1; possible D gene TRBD2, 5 bases. With 3 bases removed from V and 7 bases from J, the gap between germline ends came to 10 bases. CDR1 is SGHAT, CDR2 FQNNGV, per germline. This CDR3 is 13 amino acids long. The CDR3 is CASSFEAANEQFF. The CDR3 DNA sequence: TGTGCCAGCAGCTTTGAAGCGGCGAATGAGCAGTTCTTC.

This clone has just a few counts. The rearrangement links TRBV6-5 to TRBJ2-5, with D possibly matching TRBD2 (7 bases). This CDR3 has 14 amino acids. Looked up from germline, CDR1 is MNHEY and CDR2 is SVGAGI. V was trimmed by 5 bases and J by 5 bases, leaving 15 bases between them. CDR3 in DNA: TGTGCCAGCAGTCCTCCAGGGAGGGGGGAGACCCAGTACTTC. It is translated as CASSPPGRGETQYF.

Remarks on this clone: The same CDR3 also results from other DNA sequences found in this sample. The chain has TRBV6-4 and TRBJ2-2; tentatively, D is TRBD1 (6 bases). The V end was cut by 3 bases, the J end by 4 bases, with 12 bases between. Germline assignment: CDR1 MRHNA and CDR2 SNTAGT. The CDR3 has 15 amino acids. The CDR3 here is CASSEKQGSTGELFF. DNA of the CDR3: TGTGCCAGCAGTGAGAAACAGGGTAGCACCGGGGAGCTGTTTTTT.

This chain joins TRBV2 and TRBJ2-3; 7 bases agree with TRBD1. The ends lost 5 bases at V and 3 bases at J; junction bases unmatched: 8. The CDR3 runs 15 residues. Germline V lookup: CDR1 SNHLY, CDR2 FYNNEI. This chain's CDR3 is CASSSPGQTTDTQYF. The CDR3 bases are TGTGCCAGCAGTTCCCCGGGACAGACAACAGATACGCAGTATTTT. The complete variable domain, with remaining parts taken from reference TRBV2 and TRBJ2-3, reads EPEVTQTPSHQVTQMGQEVILRCVPISNHLYFYWYRQILGQKVEFLVSFYNNEISEKSEIFDDQFSVERPDGSNFTLKIRSTKLEDSAMYFCASSSPGQTTDTQYFGPGTRLTVL.

J is TRBJ1-4 and V is TRBV5-1, with 7 bases aligning to TRBD1. V lost 4 bases and J lost 8; bases outside the gene matches: 14. CDR3 length: 16 amino acids. Germline CDR1 SGHRS, CDR2 YFSETQ. The CDR3 sequence: CASSVGRDSREEKLFF. The CDR3 bases are TGCGCCAGCAGCGTGGGCCGGGACAGCCGTGAGGAAAAACTGTTTTTT.

The V call is TRBV28, the J call TRBJ2-1; D uncertain. Germline CDR1 MDHEN, CDR2 SYDVKM. The CDR3 has 15 residues. V dropped 7 bases and J dropped 0 bases, with 13 bases sitting between them. CDR3 residues: CASIAGVSSYNEQFF. The CDR3 bases are TGTGCCAGCATCGCAGGCGTAAGCTCCTACAATGAGCAGTTCTTC.

The chain uses TRBV12-5 and TRBJ2-3; the D is unclear. Per germline, CDR1 LGHNT and CDR2 FRNRAP. The V end was cut by 3 bases, the J end by 5 bases, with 18 bases between. There are 16 residues in the CDR3. The CDR3 bases are TGTGCTAGTGGTTTCGGTATAGATATTCCCATAGATACGCAGTATTTT. This translates into CASGFGIDIPIDTQYF.

The chain joins TRBV10-3 to TRBJ2-1, with D unclear. The CDR3 sequence is 14 residues long. Deletions cut 2 bases from V and 10 bases from J, with 15 bases between. Germline V gene sequence: CDR1 ENHRY, CDR2 SYGVKD. CDR3 nucleotide sequence: TGTGCCATCAGTGAGAGTCACCCTTTGGCCGAGCAGTTCTTC. It codes for CAISESHPLAEQFF.

The chain has TRBV6-5 and TRBJ2-5, with D possibly matching TRBD1 (6 bases). This CDR3 has 16 residues. CDR1 is MNHEY and CDR2 is SVGAGI in the germline V gene. V gave up 2 bases and J gave up 0 bases, with 13 bases separating them. The CDR3: CASSYQNTGYQETQYF. CDR3 coding DNA: TGTGCCAGCAGTTACCAGAATACAGGGTACCAAGAGACCCAGTACTTC.

The gene calls are TRBV4-3 and TRBJ2-3, with D tentatively TRBD2 (6 bases). V lost 1 base and J lost 2, with 19 bases in between. The CDR3 runs to 18 residues. The germline CDR1 and CDR2 sequences are LGHNA and YSLEER. The CDR3 bases are TGCGCCAGCAGCCAAGGAGCCCCGGGGGTACTCCCCACAGATACGCAGTATTTT. Its translation is CASSQGAPGVLPTDTQYF.

The chain uses TRBV7-3 and TRBJ1-3; D not resolved. The V and J ends lost 2 bases and 0 bases respectively, with 5 bases between them. This CDR3 is built from 14 residues. CDR1 is SGHTA, CDR2 FQGTGA, per germline. The CDR3 here is CASSLGLSGNTIYF. DNA of the CDR3: TGTGCCAGCAGCTTAGGCCTCTCTGGAAACACCATATATTTT.

The rearrangement links TRBV7-9 to TRBJ1-4; D is possibly TRBD1 (6 bases). CDR1 is SEHNR and CDR2 is FQNEAQ in the germline V gene (reference sequence). V was shortened by 3 bases and J by 4 bases, with 9 bases between the two germline ends. The CDR3 is 14 residues long. The chain's CDR3 is CASSLDSFNEKLFF. In DNA form, the CDR3 reads TGTGCCAGCAGCTTGGACAGCTTTAATGAAAAACTGTTTTTT.

This clone was seen a single time. This CDR3 is also generated by other DNA sequences in the sample. The rearrangement joins TRBV9 to TRBJ1-4; D gene unclear. The V gene's germline CDR1 is SGDLS and CDR2 YYNGEE. CDR3 length: 14 amino acids. V lost 4 bases to trimming and J lost 4 bases, with 11 bases between them. The CDR3 DNA follows: TGTGCCAGCAGCCCAACCACGGTTAATGAAAAACTGTTTTTT. Protein: CASSPTTVNEKLFF.

This clone appeared a few times. The chain has TRBV6-1 and TRBJ2-1, with 7 bases lining up with TRBD2. Germline lookup yields CDR1 MNHNS and CDR2 SASEGT. The CDR3 contains 13 residues. J gave up 7 bases and V 8 bases, and 8 bases lay outside the gene matches. CDR3 sequence (DNA): TGTGCCAGCGGACTAGAAGCTCGTAATGAGCAGTTCTTC. It specifies CASGLEARNEQFF.

The chain carries TRBV18 and TRBJ2-3; D may be TRBD1 (6 bases). CDR1 and CDR2 from the germline V gene are KGHSH and LQKENI. The V gene lost 0 bases and the J gene lost 6 bases, with 16 bases spanning the gap. CDR3 length: 16 amino acids. The CDR3 nucleotides read TGTGCCAGCTCACCACCGAGACAGAATAGGGGGGATACGCAGTATTTT. This codes for CASSPPRQNRGDTQYF.

V usage is TRBV5-1 and J usage is TRBJ2-3; 16 bases map to TRBD2. This CDR3 contains 21 residues. V shed 2 bases, J shed 1 base, and the junction held 13 bases outside the gene matches. CDR1 is SGHRS, CDR2 YFSETQ, per germline. Here the CDR3 reads CASSFPRGLAGGPDGTDTQYF. CDR3 nucleotide sequence: TGCGCCAGCAGCTTTCCTCGGGGACTAGCGGGGGGGCCGGATGGCACAGATACGCAGTATTTT.

The rearrangement links TRBV30 to TRBJ2-3; TRBD1 agrees at 7 bases. Trimming removed 2 bases from V and 2 bases from J; junction bases left unmatched: 4. Germline V gives CDR1 GTSNPN, CDR2 SVGIG (reference sequence). The length of the CDR3 is 14 residues. The CDR3 is CAWSPGQTTDTQYF. The DNA for the CDR3 is TGTGCCTGGAGTCCGGGACAGACCACAGATACGCAGTATTTT.

A few counts support this clone. The V gene is TRBV7-2, the J gene TRBJ2-3, with D possibly being TRBD2 (6 bases). V was cut by 3 bases and J by 3 bases, with 22 bases left in between. This CDR3 has 18 residues. The V gene's germline CDR1 is SGHTA and CDR2 FQGNSA. The DNA for the CDR3 is TGTGCCAGCAGCTTTCGCCCTCAACGGGAGTTTTGGACAGATACGCAGTATTTT. Translation: CASSFRPQREFWTDTQYF.

This rearrangement joins TRBV5-5 to TRBJ2-1; 9 bases agree with TRBD1. The V segment lost 2 bases and the J segment 6 bases; nucleotides outside the gene matches: 12. The germline V gene encodes CDR1 SGHKS and CDR2 YYEKEE (reference sequence). The CDR3 is 17 residues long. The CDR3 reads CASSLPPGDRAGNEQFF. In nucleotides, the CDR3 is TGTGCCAGCAGCTTACCTCCAGGGGACAGGGCTGGCAATGAGCAGTTCTTC.

This chain joins TRBV7-9 and TRBJ2-1; TRBD2 might be the D (6 bases). Germline CDR1 SEHNR, CDR2 FQNEAQ (reference sequence). The CDR3 contains 14 residues. Trimming left V 5 bases short and J 6 bases short, with 14 bases between. Here the CDR3 reads CASSPGGFGNEQFF. The CDR3 DNA follows: TGTGCCAGCAGCCCCGGGGGTTTTGGCAATGAGCAGTTCTTC.

V and J are TRBV6-6 and TRBJ2-2; 8 bases align to TRBD1. Germline V CDR1 and CDR2: MNHNY, SVGAGI (reference sequence). The junction had 4 bases not matched to a gene; V was cut back by 6 bases and J by 4 bases. CDR3 size: 14 residues. The CDR3 is CASRTGASTGELFF. The CDR3 DNA is TGTGCCAGCAGGACAGGGGCGTCCACCGGGGAGCTGTTTTTT.

V gene TRBV7-3 combines with J gene TRBJ2-3; 11 nucleotides line up with TRBD2. The CDR3 consists of 16 residues. Trimming removed 1 base from V and 5 bases from J; junction bases left unmatched: 5. The V gene's germline CDR1 is SGHTA and CDR2 FQGTGA. The CDR3: CASSLSGSGREDTQYF. Here the CDR3 DNA reads TGTGCCAGCAGCTTAAGTGGTAGCGGGAGGGAAGATACGCAGTATTTT.

The rearrangement links TRBV5-1 to TRBJ2-7; possibly TRBD1 for D (6 bases). This CDR3 comprises 16 residues. V lost 3 bases and J lost 3, with 19 bases in between. The germline gives CDR1 SGHRS, CDR2 YFSETQ. DNA for the CDR3: TGCGCCAGCAGCTCTAGACAGGCCACGGTCGACTACGAGCAGTACTTC. Protein: CASSSRQATVDYEQYF.

V usage is TRBV7-9 and J usage is TRBJ1-2; no definite D call. CDR1 and CDR2 (germline): SEHNR, FQNEAQ (reference sequence). V lost 3 bases and J lost 1, with 6 bases in between. This CDR3 region has 13 residues. The CDR3, as DNA: TGTGCCAGCAGCTTGGGCAATAACTATGGCTACACCTTC. Translating it yields CASSLGNNYGYTF.